A selection of T cell receptor beta chains follows, all from one sample in a study of blood T cell repertoires in COVID-19. Profiled with immunoSEQ multiplex PCR; TCRdb holds only in-frame clones, not every one. Of around 130,000 clones listed, roughly 86% are singletons. The material sequenced was peripheral blood. The receptors shown here come from a woman aged 55 to 70 with acute or convalescent COVID-19. CDR3s include the opening cysteine and the closing phenylalanine or tryptophan. The order of the fields is J gene, V gene, clone size, D gene, CDR3 protein, CDR3 DNA. A D gene is named only where the DNA matches it firmly. Clone size is shown for a subset of rows, as once, few, many or a class of expanded clone.

TRBJ1-1 | TRBV3-1/TRBV3-2 | . | . | CASSQFGGAEAFF | TGTGCCAGCAGCCAGTTTGGGGGGGCTGAAGCTTTCTTT
TRBJ1-1 | TRBV30 | . | . | CAWRYGRGTEAFF | TGTGCCTGGAGGTATGGGAGAGGCACTGAAGCTTTCTTT
TRBJ1-1 | TRBV6-2/TRBV6-3 | . | . | CASSYTGTLNTEAFF | TGTGCCAGCAGTTACACGGGGACTCTAAACACTGAAGCTTTCTTT
TRBJ2-2 | TRBV18 | . | TRBD2 | CASSSLAGRDTGELFF | TGTGCCAGCTCATCCCTAGCGGGAAGGGACACCGGGGAGCTGTTTTTT
TRBJ2-3 | TRBV20-1 | once | TRBD2 | CSASATLAGGPPDTQYF | TGCAGTGCTAGTGCAACGCTAGCGGGAGGGCCCCCAGATACGCAGTATTTT
TRBJ2-2 | TRBV28 | . | . | CATLTGFNTGELFF | TGTGCCACCCTTACAGGGTTTAACACCGGGGAGCTGTTTTTT
TRBJ2-7 | TRBV6-5 | . | TRBD1 | CASYGTEDYEQYF | TGTGCCAGCTACGGGACAGAAGACTACGAGCAGTACTTC
TRBJ1-1 | TRBV28 | . | . | CASSLLQGREAFF | TGTGCCAGCAGTTTGCTACAGGGCCGTGAAGCTTTCTTT
TRBJ2-7 | TRBV10-3 | . | . | CAISELSYEQYF | TGTGCCATCAGCGAGCTGAGCTACGAGCAGTACTTC
TRBJ1-2 | TRBV9 | . | TRBD1 | CASSVAQGVTEGGYTF | TGTGCCAGCAGCGTAGCTCAGGGGGTCACGGAAGGAGGCTACACCTTC
TRBJ1-1 | TRBV27 | . | . | CASSSTMNTEAFF | TGTGCCAGCAGTTCGACTATGAACACTGAAGCTTTCTTT
TRBJ2-7 | TRBV5-1 | . | TRBD2 | CASSPGGGKQAYEQYF | TGCGCCAGCAGCCCCGGGGGGGGAAAGCAGGCCTACGAGCAGTACTTC
TRBJ1-5 | TRBV19 | . | TRBD1 | CASRQTGGSQPQHF | TGTGCCAGTAGGCAGACAGGGGGTTCTCAGCCCCAGCATTTT
TRBJ2-5 | TRBV5-1 | . | . | CASSLGAGRETQYF | TGCGCCAGCAGCTTGGGGGCTGGGAGGGAGACCCAGTACTTC
TRBJ2-3 | TRBV10-3 | once | . | CAISEGGASTDTQYF | TGTGCCATCAGTGAGGGCGGTGCTAGCACAGATACGCAGTATTTT
TRBJ1-2 | TRBV9 | few | . | CASSVADSSYGYTF | TGTGCCAGCAGCGTAGCAGACTCCTCCTATGGCTACACCTTC
TRBJ1-1 | TRBV6-6 | . | . | CASSSAWAEAFF | TGTGCCAGCAGTTCGGCGTGGGCCGAAGCTTTCTTT
TRBJ2-1 | TRBV4-2 | . | . | CASTLVGGLSYNEQFF | TGTGCCAGCACCCTCGTTGGAGGGCTCTCCTACAATGAGCAGTTCTTC
TRBJ1-5 | TRBV12-3/TRBV12-4 | few | . | CASSSRMGQPQHF | TGTGCCAGCAGTTCGCGGATGGGTCAGCCCCAGCATTTT
TRBJ2-3 | TRBV4-1 | . | . | CASSAGSTRTTDTQYF | TGCGCCAGCAGCGCTGGATCGACTAGGACCACAGATACGCAGTATTTT
TRBJ1-4 | TRBV5-8 | . | TRBD1 | CASSHPGGNEKLFF | TGTGCCAGCAGTCATCCAGGGGGTAATGAAAAACTGTTTTTT
TRBJ2-3 | TRBV5-1 | . | TRBD2 | CASSLSAGAQYF | TGCGCCAGCAGCTTGTCCGCGGGGGCGCAGTATTTT
TRBJ1-6 | TRBV3-1/TRBV3-2 | . | TRBD1 | CASSHQPGTDLHF | TGTGCCAGCAGCCATCAACCCGGGACAGATCTCCACTTT
TRBJ2-7 | TRBV19 | . | . | CASSVDSVSYEQYF | TGTGCCAGTAGTGTCGACAGCGTCTCCTACGAGCAGTACTTC
TRBJ2-1 | TRBV9 | . | . | CASSGGLSGYNEQFF | TGTGCCAGCAGCGGTGGGCTCAGCGGTTACAATGAGCAGTTCTTC
TRBJ1-1 | TRBV5-1 | . | TRBD1 | CASSPTGTGGATAFF | TGCGCCAGCAGCCCCACGGGGACAGGAGGGGCTACAGCTTTCTTT
TRBJ1-5 | TRBV28 | . | TRBD1 | CASSPGPGTGLQPQHF | TGTGCCAGCAGCCCGGGCCCCGGGACAGGGTTACAGCCCCAGCATTTT
TRBJ2-7 | TRBV28 | . | . | CASSSPGKTYEQYF | TGTGCCAGCAGTTCCCCCGGGAAGACCTACGAGCAGTACTTC
TRBJ2-1 | TRBV5-7 | . | TRBD2 | CASRSGTSGNNEQFF | TGTGCCAGCAGATCCGGGACTAGCGGGAACAATGAGCAGTTCTTC
TRBJ2-3 | TRBV15 | . | TRBD2 | CATSREKREISDTQYF | TGTGCCACCAGCAGAGAGAAGCGGGAGATCTCAGATACGCAGTATTTT
TRBJ2-1 | TRBV5-1 | . | . | CASSLGANSDEQFF | TGCGCCAGCAGCTTGGGAGCAAATAGCGATGAGCAGTTCTTC
TRBJ1-1 | TRBV28 | once | . | CASRPLLGGGTEAFF | TGTGCCAGCAGACCTCTTTTAGGGGGAGGGACTGAAGCTTTCTTT
TRBJ1-1 | TRBV28 | . | TRBD1 | CASSYRGRVTEAFF | TGTGCCAGCAGCTACAGGGGTAGGGTTACTGAAGCTTTCTTT
TRBJ2-3 | TRBV5-1 | . | TRBD2 | CASSLWTSGRAGTDTQYF | TGCGCCAGCAGCCTATGGACTAGCGGGAGGGCCGGCACAGATACGCAGTATTTT
TRBJ2-1 | TRBV27 | . | TRBD2 | CASSFLTSGRVEQFF | TGTGCCAGCAGTTTCTTGACTAGCGGGAGGGTTGAGCAGTTCTTC
TRBJ1-1 | TRBV28 | . | . | CASSPGPGVAFF | TGTGCCAGCAGTCCGGGCCCGGGGGTAGCTTTCTTT
TRBJ1-4 | TRBV19 | . | . | CASSSHGGTNEKLFF | TGTGCCAGTAGTAGTCATGGGGGGACTAATGAAAAACTGTTTTTT
TRBJ2-7 | TRBV2 | . | TRBD2 | CASSSGGDEQYF | TGTGCCAGTTCGTCCGGGGGGGACGAGCAGTACTTC
TRBJ2-3 | TRBV20-1 | . | TRBD2 | CSASWASGIADTQYF | TGCAGTGCTAGTTGGGCTAGCGGGATTGCAGATACGCAGTATTTT
TRBJ2-2 | TRBV15 | . | TRBD2 | CATSRDKISGNSGELFF | TGTGCCACCAGCAGAGATAAGATTAGCGGGAACTCCGGGGAGCTGTTTTTT
TRBJ2-2 | TRBV18 | . | . | CASSPLQGRTGELFF | TGTGCCAGCTCACCACTGCAGGGGCGGACCGGGGAGCTGTTTTTT